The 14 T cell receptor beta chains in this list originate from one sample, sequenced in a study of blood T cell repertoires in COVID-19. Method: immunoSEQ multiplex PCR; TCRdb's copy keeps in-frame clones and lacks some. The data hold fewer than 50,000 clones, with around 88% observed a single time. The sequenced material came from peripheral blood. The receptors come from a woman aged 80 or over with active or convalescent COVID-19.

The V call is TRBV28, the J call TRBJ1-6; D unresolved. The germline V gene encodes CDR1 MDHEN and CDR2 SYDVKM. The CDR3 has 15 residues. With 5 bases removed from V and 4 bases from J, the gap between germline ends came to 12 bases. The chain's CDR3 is CASSEQTIYNSPLHF. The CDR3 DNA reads TGTGCCAGCAGTGAACAGACGATATATAATTCACCCCTCCACTTT.

CDR3 DNA: TGTGCCAGCAGCCCCAGGACTAGTTCAGGCACCGGGGAGCTGTTTTTT. Amino acid sequence: CASSPRTSSGTGELFF. The chain combines TRBV13 with TRBJ2-2; TRBD2 aligns across 7 bases. This CDR3 has 16 amino acids. From germline, CDR1 is PRHDT and CDR2 FYEKMQ (reference sequence). J lost 4 bases, V lost 5 bases, and 10 bases had no gene match.

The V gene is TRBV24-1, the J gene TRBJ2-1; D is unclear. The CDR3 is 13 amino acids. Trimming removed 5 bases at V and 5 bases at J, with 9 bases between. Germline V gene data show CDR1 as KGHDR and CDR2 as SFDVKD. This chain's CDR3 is CATSGVPDNEQFF. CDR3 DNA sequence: TGTGCCACCAGTGGTGTCCCTGACAATGAGCAGTTCTTC.

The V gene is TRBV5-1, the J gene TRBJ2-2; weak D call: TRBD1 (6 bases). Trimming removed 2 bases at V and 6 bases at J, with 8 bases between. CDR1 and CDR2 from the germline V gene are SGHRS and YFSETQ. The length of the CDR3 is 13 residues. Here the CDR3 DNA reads TGCGCCAGCAGCTTAACAGGGCCCGGGGAGCTGTTTTTT. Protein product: CASSLTGPGELFF. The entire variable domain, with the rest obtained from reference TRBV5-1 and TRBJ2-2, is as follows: KAGVTQTPRYLIKTRGQQVTLSCSPISGHRSVSWYQQTPGQGLQFLFEYFSETQRNKGNFPGRFSGRQFSNSRSEMNVSTLELGDSALYLCASSLTGPGELFFGEGSRLTVL.

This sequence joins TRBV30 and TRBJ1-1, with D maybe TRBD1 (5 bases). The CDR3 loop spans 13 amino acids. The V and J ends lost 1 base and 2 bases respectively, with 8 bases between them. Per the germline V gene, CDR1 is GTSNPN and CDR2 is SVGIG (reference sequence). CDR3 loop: CAWSEQANTEAFF. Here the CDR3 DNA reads TGTGCCTGGAGTGAACAGGCAAACACTGAAGCTTTCTTT.

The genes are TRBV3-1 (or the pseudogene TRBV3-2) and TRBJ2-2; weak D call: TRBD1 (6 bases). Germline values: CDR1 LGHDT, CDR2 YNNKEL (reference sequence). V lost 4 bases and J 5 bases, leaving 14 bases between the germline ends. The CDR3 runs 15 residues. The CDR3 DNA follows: TGTGCCAGCAGCCCAAGTGGGGGCCGAACCGGGGAGCTGTTTTTT. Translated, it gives CASSPSGGRTGELFF.

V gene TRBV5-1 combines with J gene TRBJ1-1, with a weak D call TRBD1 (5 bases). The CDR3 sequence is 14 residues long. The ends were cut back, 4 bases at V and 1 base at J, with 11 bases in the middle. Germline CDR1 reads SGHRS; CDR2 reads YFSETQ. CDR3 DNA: TGCGCCAGCAGCATGGGGACTACGAACACTGAAGCTTTCTTT. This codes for CASSMGTTNTEAFF.

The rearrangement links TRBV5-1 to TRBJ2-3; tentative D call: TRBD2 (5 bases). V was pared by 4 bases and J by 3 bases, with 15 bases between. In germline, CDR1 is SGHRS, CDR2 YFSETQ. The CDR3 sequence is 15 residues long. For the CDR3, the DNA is TGCGCCAGCAGCCCTCGGCCCACGGGGACAGATACGCAGTATTTT. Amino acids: CASSPRPTGTDTQYF.

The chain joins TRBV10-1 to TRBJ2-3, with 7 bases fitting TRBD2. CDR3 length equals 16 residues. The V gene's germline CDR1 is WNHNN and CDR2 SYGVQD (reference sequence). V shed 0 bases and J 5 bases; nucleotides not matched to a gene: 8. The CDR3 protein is CASSESRGRARDTQYF. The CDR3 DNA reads TGCGCCAGCAGTGAGTCTCGGGGGAGGGCCAGAGATACGCAGTATTTT.

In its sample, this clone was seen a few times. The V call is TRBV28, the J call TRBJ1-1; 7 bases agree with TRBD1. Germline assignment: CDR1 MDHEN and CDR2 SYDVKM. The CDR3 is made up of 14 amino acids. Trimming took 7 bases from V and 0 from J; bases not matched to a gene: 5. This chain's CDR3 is CASIPTGMNTEAFF. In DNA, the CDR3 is TGTGCCAGCATCCCGACAGGGATGAACACTGAAGCTTTCTTT.

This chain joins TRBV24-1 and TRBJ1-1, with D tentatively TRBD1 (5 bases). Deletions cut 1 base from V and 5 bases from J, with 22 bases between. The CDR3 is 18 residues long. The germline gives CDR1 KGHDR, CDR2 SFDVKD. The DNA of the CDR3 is TGTGCCACCAGTGATTTCCTCCGGCCTCCCGGGGGATGGACTGAAGCTTTCTTT. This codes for CATSDFLRPPGGWTEAFF.

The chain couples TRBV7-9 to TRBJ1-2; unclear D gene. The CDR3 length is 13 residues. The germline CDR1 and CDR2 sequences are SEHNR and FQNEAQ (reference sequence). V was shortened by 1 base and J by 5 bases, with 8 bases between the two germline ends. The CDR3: CASSLEGGYGYTF. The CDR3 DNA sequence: TGTGCCAGCAGCTTAGAAGGCGGGTATGGCTACACCTTC.

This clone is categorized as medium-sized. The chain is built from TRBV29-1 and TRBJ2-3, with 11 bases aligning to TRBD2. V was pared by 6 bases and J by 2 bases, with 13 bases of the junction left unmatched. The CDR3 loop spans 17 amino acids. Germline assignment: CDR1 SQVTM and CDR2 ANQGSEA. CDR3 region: CSVMTSGTASFTDTQYF. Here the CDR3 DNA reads TGCAGCGTGATGACTAGCGGGACCGCGTCTTTCACAGATACGCAGTATTTT.

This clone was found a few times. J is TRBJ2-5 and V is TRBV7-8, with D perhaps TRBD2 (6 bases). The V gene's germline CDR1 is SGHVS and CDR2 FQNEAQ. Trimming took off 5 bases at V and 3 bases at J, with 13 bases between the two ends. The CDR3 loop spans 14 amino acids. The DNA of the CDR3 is TGTGCCAGCAGCCCACAGACTAGTAAAGAGACCCAGTACTTC. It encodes CASSPQTSKETQYF.